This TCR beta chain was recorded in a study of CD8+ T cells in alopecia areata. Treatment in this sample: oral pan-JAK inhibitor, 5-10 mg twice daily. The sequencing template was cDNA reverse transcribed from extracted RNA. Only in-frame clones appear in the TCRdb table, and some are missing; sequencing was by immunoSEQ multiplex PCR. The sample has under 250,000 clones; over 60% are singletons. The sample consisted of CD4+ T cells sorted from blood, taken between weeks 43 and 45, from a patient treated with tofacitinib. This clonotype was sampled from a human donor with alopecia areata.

The CDR3, as DNA: TGTGCCAGCAGTCTACTACTAGGTGGCTACACCTTC. Amino acid sequence: CASSLLLGGYTF. The genes are TRBV2 and TRBJ1-2; no clear D gene. From germline, CDR1 is SNHLY and CDR2 FYNNEI. CDR3 length: 12 amino acids. V was pared by 5 bases and J by 7 bases, with 11 bases between.